What follows are 5 T cell receptor beta chains derived from one specimen sequenced in a study of blood T cell repertoires in COVID-19. The data were produced by immunoSEQ multiplex PCR, yet TCRdb's version contains in-frame clones alone and is incomplete. The table records over 150,000 clones, approximately 90% of them present only once. The sample was peripheral blood. These receptors originate from a woman aged 60-70 years who had recovered from COVID-19.

Notes on this clone: Distinct nucleotide sequences in the sample also encode this CDR3. V is TRBV6-5 and J is TRBJ1-4; D may be TRBD1 (5 bases). V shed 9 bases and J shed 5 bases, with 13 bases lying between them. The V gene's germline CDR1 is MNHEY and CDR2 SVGAGI. The length of the CDR3 is 13 residues. CDR3 protein: CASKTAPNEKLFF. The DNA for the CDR3 is TGTGCCAGTAAGACAGCCCCCAATGAAAAACTGTTTTTT.

This chain joins TRBV6-6 and TRBJ2-5, with 7 bases lining up with TRBD2. Germline V gene sequence: CDR1 MNHNY, CDR2 SVGAGI (reference sequence). J gave up 0 bases and V 7 bases, and 8 bases lay outside the gene matches. The CDR3 contains 15 residues. The CDR3 reads CASTTTGGYQETQYF. CDR3 sequence (DNA): TGTGCCAGCACAACGACGGGGGGATACCAAGAGACCCAGTACTTC.

The chain is built from TRBV10-3 and TRBJ2-7; D gene ambiguous. CDR1 and CDR2 from the germline V gene are ENHRY and SYGVKD. This CDR3 is 15 amino acids long. V dropped 6 bases and J dropped 2 bases, with 17 bases sitting between them. This CDR3 is CAISQTLSRTYEQYF. The DNA for the CDR3 is TGTGCCATCAGCCAAACCCTATCCCGCACCTACGAGCAGTACTTC.

This chain connects TRBV28 to TRBJ2-7, with TRBD2 matching over 9 bases. This CDR3 contains 15 residues. Germline V gene lookup returns CDR1 MDHEN and CDR2 SYDVKM. J lost 0 bases, V lost 5 bases, and 5 bases had no gene match. The CDR3 spells CASSERGDLSYEQYF. For the CDR3, the DNA is TGTGCCAGCAGTGAGCGGGGGGATCTCTCCTACGAGCAGTACTTC.

Remarks on this clone: The DNA is omitted, as the CDR3 cannot be located on it reliably, and the CDR3 follows TCRdb's listing. The chain combines TRBV21-1 with TRBJ2-5; TRBD1 is the table's D call and was not checked against the DNA. TRBV21-1 is annotated as a pseudogene. The CDR3 comprises 16 residues, both ends counted. The CDR3 here is CASSLAWGQGIETQYF.